The 9 T cell receptor beta chains reported below all come from one sample, sequenced in a study of blood T cell repertoires in COVID-19. Libraries were prepared by immunoSEQ multiplex PCR; TCRdb keeps only in-frame clonotypes and omits some of them. The sample yields 150,000 to 200,000 clones, roughly 84% seen once. Sequenced: peripheral blood. All receptors come from a middle-aged man with active or convalescent COVID-19.

The chain joins TRBV6-2 or TRBV6-3 to TRBJ1-5, with a possible D match to TRBD1 (5 bases). Germline V CDR1 and CDR2: MNHEY, SVGEGT. V was pared by 6 bases and J by 5 bases, with 14 bases between. The CDR3 extends over 14 amino acids. The CDR3 region has the DNA TGTGCCAGCAGCCCCGGGGGGGTTCATCAGCCCCAGCATTTT. Its translation is CASSPGGVHQPQHF.

The CDR3 DNA reads as TGTGCCAGCAGCTTAGTTGCGGGGAACACTGAAGCTTTCTTT. It specifies CASSLVAGNTEAFF. V is TRBV7-8 and J is TRBJ1-1; D is unclear. The CDR3 spans 14 residues. Germline V gene lookup returns CDR1 SGHVS and CDR2 FQNEAQ. The V and J ends lost 1 base and 1 base respectively, with 7 bases between them.

V usage is TRBV28 and J usage is TRBJ1-2; 10 bases agree with TRBD1. The CDR3 sequence is 14 residues long. Germline V gene sequence: CDR1 MDHEN, CDR2 SYDVKM. After removal of 6 bases from V and 7 bases from J, the junction contained 8 bases not matched to a gene. In nucleotides, the CDR3 is TGTGCCAGCAGCTCGGGACAGGGGCGTGGTGGCTACACCTTC. It translates to CASSSGQGRGGYTF.

This sequence joins TRBV20-1 and TRBJ2-3, with 7 positions matching TRBD2. This CDR3 contains 15 residues. Unmatched junction bases numbered 8, after V lost 3 bases and J lost 2 bases. CDR1 is DFQATT, CDR2 SNEGSKA, per germline (reference sequence). Here the CDR3 reads CSASERRLATDTQYF. The CDR3 DNA reads as TGCAGTGCTAGTGAGAGGAGACTAGCCACAGATACGCAGTATTTT.

J is TRBJ1-1 and V is TRBV5-1; tentative D call: TRBD1 (5 bases). Per germline, CDR1 SGHRS and CDR2 YFSETQ. This CDR3 is 14 amino acids long. Trimming cost V 3 bases and J 3 bases, with 12 bases left between them. The CDR3 nucleotides read TGCGCCAGCAGCTCCAGATGGGGCGACACTGAAGCTTTCTTT. This encodes CASSSRWGDTEAFF.

The chain couples TRBV2 to TRBJ2-3; 7 positions match TRBD2. The CDR3 has 14 residues. V lost 5 bases and J lost 1; bases outside the gene matches: 3. Germline assignment: CDR1 SNHLY and CDR2 FYNNEI. The CDR3 sequence: CASSKSGGTDTQYF. The DNA of the CDR3 is TGTGCCAGCAGTAAGAGCGGGGGCACAGATACGCAGTATTTT.

The V gene is TRBV11-3, the J gene TRBJ2-7, with 9 bases lining up with TRBD1. CDR1 is SGHNT, CDR2 YENEEA, per germline. The trim removed 2 bases at V and 4 bases at J, leaving 6 bases unmatched. The CDR3 loop spans 15 amino acids. The CDR3 here is CASSLLTGGEYEQYF. In nucleotides, the CDR3 is TGTGCCAGCAGCTTATTAACAGGGGGCGAGTACGAGCAGTACTTC.

The genes are TRBV9 and TRBJ2-7; TRBD2 matches 8 bases. V gave up 0 bases and J gave up 0 bases; unmatched junction bases: 2. CDR3 length: 15 amino acids. CDR1 and CDR2 from the germline V gene are SGDLS and YYNGEE. CDR3 DNA sequence: TGTGCCAGCAGCGTAGGTAGCGGGGCCTCCTACGAGCAGTACTTC. Translating it yields CASSVGSGASYEQYF.

This chain joins TRBV28 and TRBJ2-7; 9 bases map to TRBD2. The J segment lost 3 bases and the V segment lost 6 bases, leaving 6 bases of the junction unmatched. This CDR3 has 14 amino acids. Per the germline V gene, CDR1 is MDHEN and CDR2 is SYDVKM. Written as DNA, the CDR3 is TGTGCCAGCAGAGGGCTAGCGGGATACTACGAGCAGTACTTC. Protein sequence: CASRGLAGYYEQYF.